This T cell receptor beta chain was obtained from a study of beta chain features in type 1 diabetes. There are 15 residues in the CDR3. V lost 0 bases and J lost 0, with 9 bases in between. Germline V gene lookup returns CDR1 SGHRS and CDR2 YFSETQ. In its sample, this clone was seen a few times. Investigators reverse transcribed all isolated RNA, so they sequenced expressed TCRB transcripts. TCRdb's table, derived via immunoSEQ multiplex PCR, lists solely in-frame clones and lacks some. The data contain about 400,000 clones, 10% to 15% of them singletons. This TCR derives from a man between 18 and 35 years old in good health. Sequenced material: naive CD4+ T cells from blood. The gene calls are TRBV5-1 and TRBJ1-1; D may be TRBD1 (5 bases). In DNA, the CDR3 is TGCGCCAGCAGCTTGGTCGGCAGGGTGAACACTGAAGCTTTCTTT. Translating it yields CASSLVGRVNTEAFF.